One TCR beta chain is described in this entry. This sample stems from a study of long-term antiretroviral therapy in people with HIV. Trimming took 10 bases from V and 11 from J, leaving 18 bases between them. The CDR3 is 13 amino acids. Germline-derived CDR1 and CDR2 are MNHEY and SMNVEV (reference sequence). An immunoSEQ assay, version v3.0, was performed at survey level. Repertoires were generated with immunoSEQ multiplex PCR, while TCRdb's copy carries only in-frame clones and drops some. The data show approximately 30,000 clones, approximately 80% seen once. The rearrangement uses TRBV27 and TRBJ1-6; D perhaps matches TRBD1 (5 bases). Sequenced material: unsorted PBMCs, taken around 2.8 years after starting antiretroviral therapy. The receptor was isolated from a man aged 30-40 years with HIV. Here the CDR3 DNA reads TGTGCCACCGGCATAGTGGGGGAGCCACCCCTCCACTTT. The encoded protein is CATGIVGEPPLHF.